This T cell receptor (beta chain) was sequenced for a study of OX40 agonist ivuxolimab in advanced cancers. The wider study: As their treatment, patients were administered ivuxolimab, an agonistic anti-OX40 (CD134) antibody. Partial responses were achieved by three patients: one hepatocellular carcinoma, two cutaneous melanoma.

Excluded were patients having autoimmune disease history or systemic immunosuppression. This table comes from immunoSEQ multiplex PCR, and its TCRdb copy is limited to in-frame clones, with some not included. This table holds roughly 67,000 clones, approximately 87% found once. The CDR3 has 15 amino acids. Trimming took off 3 bases at V and 0 bases at J, with 7 bases between the two ends. Per germline, CDR1 SGDLS and CDR2 YYNGEE. This TCR was sampled from an adult with an advanced solid tumor such as melanoma, head and neck, liver or kidney cancer. V is TRBV9 and J is TRBJ1-6; no firm D call. Material: CD4+ or CD8+ T cells sorted from blood, obtained in a trial of the OX40 agonist ivuxolimab. CDR3 residues: CASSERSSYNSPLHF. The CDR3 DNA sequence: TGTGCCAGCAGCGAACGGAGCTCCTATAATTCACCCCTCCACTTT.